This T cell receptor beta chain was observed in a study of blood T cell repertoires in COVID-19 (dated by TCRdb to 2020 to 2022). Context from the whole study: The collaborator samples originated in the United States, Italy and Spain and spanned the acute and convalescent phases of COVID-19. The prospective study material was composed of cDNA or gDNA derived from T cells, B-cell-depleted T cells, or PBMCs. The dataset comprised deeply sampled blood TCRbeta repertoires from subjects exposed to, actively infected with, or recovered from COVID-19. The repertoires were released in a freely available public database meant as a resource for research on the immune response to SARS-CoV-2. The samples were drawn from two sources: the first 160 participants of the ongoing ImmuneRACE study, and 950 to 1,500 subjects contributed by 6 global collaborators. The sample metadata nearly always contained a de-identified subject ID, COVID-19 status, age in years and sex. HLA class I and class II types, where available, came from metadata supplied by the sample provider rather than from assay-based typing. Paper-wide results and their limitations: The quantity of clinical and demographic metadata differed by source and by participant and was supplied without curation.

V loses 6 bases of germline sequence and J loses 0 bases, and the interval between the two ends is 18 bases. The germline V gene encodes CDR1 ENHRY and CDR2 SYGVKD. The CDR3 starts with the cysteine, ends with the phenylalanine, and has 18 residues. CDR3 DNA is the only sequence kept; it has 54 bases, read in frame from the first base. In the prospective study, participants were roughly 18 to 100 years old, resided in around 25 geographic areas of the United States, and were enrolled through a virtual design. In the prospective study, cohorts were assigned on the basis of participant-reported clinical history obtained from a screening survey and a study questionnaire. Mobile phlebotomists in the prospective study collected whole blood, serum and a nasopharyngeal or oropharyngeal swab from every participant. Prospective study participants could optionally give additional blood draws and questionnaires over a roughly two-month period. Before DNA extraction, blood samples from the prospective study were shipped at room temperature or frozen.

To note about this clone: Its binding antigen is unknown. No clone much larger than this one lies a single base away; base qualities are absent.

TCRbeta CDR3 regions were amplified from genomic DNA by means of the immunoSEQ Assay, a bias-controlled multiplex PCR. The study's own analysis went as follows. Nucleated cell counts per sample were estimated from amplification of reference gene primers within the assay. To quantify the absolute abundance of each unique TCRbeta CDR3 rearrangement, sequence reads were collapsed and filtered. Productive Simpson clonality was computed per sample as the square root of Simpson's diversity index over productive rearrangements. Entries here come from immuneACCESS through TCRdb and include only in-frame sequences with V and J called. Some clones fail to appear in such tables; in the studies checked, an unresolved V gene covers under half of the shortfall, and the cause of the remainder is unknown. That table furnishes V, J and clone size, whereas the DNA furnished D and trimming. The sample table lists 150,000 to 200,000 clones, 76% of them with a count of one. The top ten hold about 15% of the sample.

The origin of this receptor is a woman in her fifties or sixties with acute COVID-19. This chain is built from TRBV10-3 and TRBJ2-6; TRBD1 could be the D gene, as 6 bases match. Sequences were obtained from PBMCs or T cells enriched from blood (not recorded which). At the DNA level, the sequence is TGTGCCATCAGCTCGGACAGCCGTACGGTCTCTGGGGCCAACGTCCTGACTTTC. This translates into CAISSDSRTVSGANVLTF.